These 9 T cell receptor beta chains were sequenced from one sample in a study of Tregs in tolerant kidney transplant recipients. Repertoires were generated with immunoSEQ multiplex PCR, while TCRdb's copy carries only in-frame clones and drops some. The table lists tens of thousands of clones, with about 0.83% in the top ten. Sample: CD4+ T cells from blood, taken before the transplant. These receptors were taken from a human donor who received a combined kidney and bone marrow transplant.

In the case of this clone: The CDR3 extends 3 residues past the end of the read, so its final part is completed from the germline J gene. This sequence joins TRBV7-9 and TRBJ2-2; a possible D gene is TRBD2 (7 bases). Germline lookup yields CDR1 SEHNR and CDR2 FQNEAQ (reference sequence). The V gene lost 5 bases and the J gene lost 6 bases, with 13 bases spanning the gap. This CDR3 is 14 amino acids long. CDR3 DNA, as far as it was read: TGTGCCAGCAGCACCAAAGGGGGGGCCGGGGAG. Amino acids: CASSTKGGAGE. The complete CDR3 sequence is CASSTKGGAGELFF.

This CDR3 reads CASSERTGANYGYTF. Incomplete CDR3 DNA: TGTGCCAGCAGCGAGAGGACAGGGGCGAACTATGGC. The chain recombines TRBV7-2 with TRBJ1-2, with 9 bases matching TRBD1. The CDR3 end falls 3 residues outside the read, so it is completed with the germline J gene. The germline V gene encodes CDR1 SGHTA and CDR2 FQGNSA. V shed 5 bases and J 2 bases; nucleotides not matched to a gene: 6. CDR3 size: 15 residues.

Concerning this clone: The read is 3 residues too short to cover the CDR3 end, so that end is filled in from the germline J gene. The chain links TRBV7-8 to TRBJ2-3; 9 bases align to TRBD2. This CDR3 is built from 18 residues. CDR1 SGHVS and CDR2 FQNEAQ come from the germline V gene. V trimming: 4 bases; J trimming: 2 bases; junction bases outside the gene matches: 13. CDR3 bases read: TGTGCCAGCAGCTCGCGGGGGGCTAGCGGGATCATCACAGATACG. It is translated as CASSSRGASGIITDT. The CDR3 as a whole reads CASSSRGASGIITDTQYF.

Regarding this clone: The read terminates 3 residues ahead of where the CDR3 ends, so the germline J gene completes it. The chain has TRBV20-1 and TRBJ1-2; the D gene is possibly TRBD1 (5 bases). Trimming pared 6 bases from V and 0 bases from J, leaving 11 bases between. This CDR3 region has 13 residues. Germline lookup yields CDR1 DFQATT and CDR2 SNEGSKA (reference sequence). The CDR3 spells CSAPRQPNYGYTF. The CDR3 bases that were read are TGCAGTGCCCCGAGACAGCCTAACTATGGC.

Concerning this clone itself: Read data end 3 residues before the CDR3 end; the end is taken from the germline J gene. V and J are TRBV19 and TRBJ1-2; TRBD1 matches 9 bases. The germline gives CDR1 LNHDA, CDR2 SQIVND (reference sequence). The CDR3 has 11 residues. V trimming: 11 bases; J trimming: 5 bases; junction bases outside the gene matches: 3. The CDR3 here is CAAGQGYGYTF. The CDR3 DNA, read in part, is TGTGCCGCGGGACAGGGTTATGGC.

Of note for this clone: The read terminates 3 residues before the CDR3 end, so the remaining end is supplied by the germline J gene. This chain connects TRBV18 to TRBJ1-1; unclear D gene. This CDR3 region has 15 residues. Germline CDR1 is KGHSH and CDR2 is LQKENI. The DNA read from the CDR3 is TGTGCCAGCTCATCGACGGATAAAAGAGGGCCTCAA. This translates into CASSSTDKRGPQ. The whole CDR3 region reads CASSSTDKRGPQAFF.

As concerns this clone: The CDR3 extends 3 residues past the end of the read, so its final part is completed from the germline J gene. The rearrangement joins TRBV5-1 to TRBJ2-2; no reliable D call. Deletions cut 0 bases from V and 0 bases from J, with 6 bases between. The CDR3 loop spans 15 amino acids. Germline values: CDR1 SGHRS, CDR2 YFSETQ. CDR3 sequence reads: CASSLGPTNTGELFF. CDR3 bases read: TGCGCCAGCAGCTTGGGGCCGACGAACACCGGGGAG.

The part of the CDR3 DNA that was read is TGTGCCAGCAGTGACACTAGCGGGGGCAAAGAGACC. Amino acids: CASSDTSGGKET. The whole CDR3 reads CASSDTSGGKETQYF. This chain uses TRBV2 with TRBJ2-5, with 11 bases identical to TRBD2. The read stops 3 residues short of the end of the CDR3; the missing end is completed from the germline J gene. The CDR3 runs 15 residues. The V gene end was trimmed by 3 bases and the J gene end by 3 bases; junction bases not matched to a gene: 3. CDR1 SNHLY and CDR2 FYNNEI come from the germline V gene. The complete variable domain, with remaining parts taken from reference TRBV2 and TRBJ2-5, reads EPEVTQTPSHQVTQMGQEVILRCVPISNHLYFYWYRQILGQKVEFLVSFYNNEISEKSEIFDDQFSVERPDGSNFTLKIRSTKLEDSAMYFCASSDTSGGKETQYFGPGTRLLVL.

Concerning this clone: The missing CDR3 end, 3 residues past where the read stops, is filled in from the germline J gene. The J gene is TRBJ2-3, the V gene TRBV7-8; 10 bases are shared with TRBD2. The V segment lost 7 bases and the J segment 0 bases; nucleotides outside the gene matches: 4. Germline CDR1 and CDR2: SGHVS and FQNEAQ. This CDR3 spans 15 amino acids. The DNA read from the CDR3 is TGTGCCAGCATCGTTAGCGGGGGGAGCACAGATACG. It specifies CASIVSGGSTDT. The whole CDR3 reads CASIVSGGSTDTQYF.